Each of the 9 T cell receptor beta chains below was sequenced from the same sample in a study of blood T cell repertoires in COVID-19. Sequencing was performed with immunoSEQ multiplex PCR; in TCRdb, only in-frame clones are kept and a portion is missing. The profile shows some 31,000 clones, over 75% of them singletons. The specimen sequenced was peripheral blood. The source of these receptors is a woman aged 60-75 years with active COVID-19.

The V gene is TRBV7-6, the J gene TRBJ1-6; D ambiguous. The CDR3 extends over 20 amino acids. Germline V gene sequence: CDR1 SGHVS, CDR2 FNYEAQ. The V and J ends lost 0 bases and 7 bases respectively, with 25 bases between them. As DNA, the CDR3 is TGTGCCAGCAGCTTAGCGCCACTTCAGGTCGTCACGATTCAAAATTCACCCCTCCACTTT. Amino acid sequence: CASSLAPLQVVTIQNSPLHF.

The chain uses TRBV29-1 and TRBJ1-2; D perhaps matches TRBD1 (6 bases). The CDR3 length is 12 residues. Trimming left V 5 bases short and J 0 bases short, with 7 bases between. Germline lookup yields CDR1 SQVTM and CDR2 ANQGSEA. CDR3 DNA: TGCAGCGTTAGGACAGCTAACTATGGCTACACCTTC. Protein product: CSVRTANYGYTF.

The V gene is TRBV28, the J gene TRBJ1-1, with D perhaps matching TRBD1 (5 bases). The CDR3 is made up of 15 amino acids. Trimming shortened V by 8 bases and J by 0 bases, and 16 bases separated the two germline ends. Germline assignment: CDR1 MDHEN and CDR2 SYDVKM. Here the CDR3 reads CASDNQGVMNTEAFF. The CDR3 region has the DNA TGTGCCAGCGATAACCAGGGTGTAATGAACACTGAAGCTTTCTTT.

This clone came up once. This chain joins TRBV7-6 and TRBJ2-7, with 13 bases fitting TRBD2. Per germline, CDR1 SGHVS and CDR2 FNYEAQ. The CDR3 extends over 17 amino acids. With V trimmed by 5 bases and J by 0 bases, 7 bases remained unmatched. The CDR3 here is CASSRGLAGYNSYEQYF. CDR3 bases: TGTGCCAGCAGCAGGGGACTAGCGGGGTATAACTCCTACGAGCAGTACTTC.

This sequence joins TRBV4-2 and TRBJ2-2; 8 bases align to TRBD2. Unmatched junction bases numbered 2, after V lost 3 bases and J lost 2 bases. The CDR3 runs to 15 residues. Germline CDR1 reads LGHNA; CDR2 reads YNFKEQ. CDR3 coding DNA: TGTGCCAGCAGCCAGGGACTAGGTAACACCGGGGAGCTGTTTTTT. It is translated as CASSQGLGNTGELFF.

V gene TRBV18 combines with J gene TRBJ2-6; possibly TRBD1 for D (5 bases). This CDR3 has 17 amino acids. The V gene's germline CDR1 is KGHSH and CDR2 LQKENI. V was shortened by 6 bases and J by 0 bases, with 15 bases between the two germline ends. CDR3 sequence reads: CASSPQGARSGANVLTF. In nucleotides, the CDR3 is TGTGCCAGCTCCCCCCAAGGGGCGCGCTCTGGGGCCAACGTCCTGACTTTC. Looking up the rest from reference TRBV18 and TRBJ2-6 gives the full variable domain: NAGVMQNPRHLVRRRGQEARLRCSPMKGHSHVYWYRQLPEEGLKFMVYLQKENIIDESGMPKERFSAEFPKEGPSILRIQQVVRGDSAAYFCASSPQGARSGANVLTFGAGSRLTVL.

The rearrangement links TRBV3-1 (or the pseudogene TRBV3-2) to TRBJ2-7; D remains unclear. The length of the CDR3 is 11 residues. The germline CDR1 and CDR2 sequences are LGHDT and YNNKEL (reference sequence). Trimming removed 5 bases from V and 3 bases from J, with 5 bases in between. The CDR3 DNA reads TGTGCCAGCAGCACTCTCTACGAGCAGTACTTC. Translated: CASSTLYEQYF.

The CDR3, as DNA: TGTGCCAGCAGTAGAGGCAGGGCGAACACTGAAGCTTTCTTT. It yields the protein CASSRGRANTEAFF. J is TRBJ1-1 and V is TRBV2; possible D gene TRBD1, 5 bases. V was shortened by 5 bases and J by 1 base, with 11 bases between the two germline ends. This CDR3 has 14 amino acids. Germline V gene lookup returns CDR1 SNHLY and CDR2 FYNNEI.

The chain joins TRBV25-1 to TRBJ2-3; D is unclear. From germline, CDR1 is MGHDK and CDR2 SYGVNS. CDR3 length: 15 amino acids. Trimming pared 2 bases from V and 4 bases from J, leaving 13 bases between. In DNA form, the CDR3 reads TGTGCCAGCAGTGAAAGCGAGAAACACCCAGATACGCAGTATTTT. It is translated as CASSESEKHPDTQYF.